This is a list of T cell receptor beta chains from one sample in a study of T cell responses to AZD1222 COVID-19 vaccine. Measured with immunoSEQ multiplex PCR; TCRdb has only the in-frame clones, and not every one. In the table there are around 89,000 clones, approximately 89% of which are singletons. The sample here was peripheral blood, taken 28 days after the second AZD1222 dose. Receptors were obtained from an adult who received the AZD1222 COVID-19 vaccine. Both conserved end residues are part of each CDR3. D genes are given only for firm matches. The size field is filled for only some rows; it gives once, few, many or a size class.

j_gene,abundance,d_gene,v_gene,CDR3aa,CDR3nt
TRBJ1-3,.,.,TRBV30,CAWSVGVRNTIYF,TGTGCCTGGAGTGTTGGGGTTAGAAACACCATATATTTT
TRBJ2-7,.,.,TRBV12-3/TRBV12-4,CASSQGSYEQYF,TGTGCCAGCAGTCAGGGTTCCTACGAGCAGTACTTC
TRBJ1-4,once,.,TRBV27,CASSYSGGNEKLFF,TGTGCCAGCAGTTACTCCGGGGGCAATGAAAAACTGTTTTTT
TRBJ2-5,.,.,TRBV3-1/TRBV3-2,CASFQGGETQYF,TGTGCCAGCTTCCAGGGGGGAGAGACCCAGTACTTC
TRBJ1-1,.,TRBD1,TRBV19,CASSRDGTGGMNTEAFF,TGTGCCAGTAGTAGAGACGGGACAGGGGGCATGAACACTGAAGCTTTCTTT
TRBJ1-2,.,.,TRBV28,CASSSRSGYTF,TGTGCCAGCAGCTCCCGTAGTGGCTACACCTTC
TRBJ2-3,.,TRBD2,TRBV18,CASSPLAGGTTDTQYF,TGTGCCAGCTCACCACTAGCGGGGGGAACCACAGATACGCAGTATTTT
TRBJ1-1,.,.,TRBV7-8,CASSLFSAGLNTEAFF,TGTGCCAGCAGCTTATTTTCGGCAGGGCTGAACACTGAAGCTTTCTTT
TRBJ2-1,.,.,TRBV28,CASSFAGYNEQFF,TGTGCCAGCAGTTTTGCAGGGTACAATGAGCAGTTCTTC
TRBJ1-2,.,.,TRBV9,CASSVESGYGYTF,TGTGCCAGCAGCGTAGAGTCCGGGTATGGCTACACCTTC
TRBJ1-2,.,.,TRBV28,CASRGSHPGYGYTF,TGTGCCAGCAGAGGTTCTCACCCTGGCTATGGCTACACCTTC
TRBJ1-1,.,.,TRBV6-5,CASSWGLGTEAFF,TGTGCCAGCAGTTGGGGGTTGGGTACTGAAGCTTTCTTT
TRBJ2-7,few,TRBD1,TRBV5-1,CASSSYPGTGEQYF,TGCGCCAGCAGCTCCTACCCCGGGACAGGAGAGCAGTACTTC
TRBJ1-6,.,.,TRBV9,CASSGDPNSPLHF,TGTGCCAGCAGTGGGGACCCTAATTCACCCCTCCACTTT
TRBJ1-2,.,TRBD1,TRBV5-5,CASSKTGTGLLRYTF,TGTGCCAGCAGCAAAACCGGGACAGGGTTATTACGCTACACCTTC
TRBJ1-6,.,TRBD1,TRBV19,CASNYRGSDSPLHF,TGTGCCAGTAATTACAGGGGATCGGATTCACCCCTCCACTTT
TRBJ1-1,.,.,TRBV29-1,CSVSKTLTVNTEAFF,TGCAGCGTTTCCAAAACACTTACGGTGAACACTGAAGCTTTCTTT
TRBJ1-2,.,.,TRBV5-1,CASSPVSGGGPNYGYTF,TGCGCCAGCAGCCCGGTCAGCGGGGGGGGACCTAACTATGGCTACACCTTC
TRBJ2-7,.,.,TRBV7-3,CASSPGGVHYEQYF,TGTGCCAGCAGCCCAGGGGGGGTACACTACGAGCAGTACTTC
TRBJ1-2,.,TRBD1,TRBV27,CASSPTTGNLYGYTF,TGTGCCAGCAGTCCGACGACAGGGAATCTCTATGGCTACACCTTC
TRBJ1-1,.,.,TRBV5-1,CASNWGGGESKAFF,TGCGCCAGCAACTGGGGTGGGGGCGAGAGTAAAGCTTTCTTT
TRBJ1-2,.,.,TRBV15,CATSPPLAAYGYTF,TGTGCCACCAGCCCCCCTTTGGCCGCCTATGGCTACACCTTC
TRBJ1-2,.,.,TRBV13,CASSSRSEGYGYTF,TGTGCCAGCAGCTCCCGTTCAGAGGGCTATGGCTACACCTTC
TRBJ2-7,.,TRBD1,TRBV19,CASSSWTGWYEQYF,TGTGCCAGTAGTTCGTGGACAGGGTGGTACGAGCAGTACTTC
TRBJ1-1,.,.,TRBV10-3,CAISKSQGNTEAFF,TGTGCCATCAGTAAATCACAGGGGAACACTGAAGCTTTCTTT
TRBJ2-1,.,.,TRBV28,CASSLFVGMGYNEQFF,TGTGCCAGCAGTTTATTTGTGGGCATGGGGTACAATGAGCAGTTCTTC
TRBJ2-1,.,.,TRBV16,CASSPMGGKRTYNEQFF,TGTGCCAGCAGCCCAATGGGGGGAAAGAGAACCTACAATGAGCAGTTCTTC
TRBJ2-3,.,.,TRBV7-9,CASSPGADTQYF,TGTGCCAGCAGCCCCGGGGCAGATACGCAGTATTTT
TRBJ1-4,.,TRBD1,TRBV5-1,CASSLSDRGTNEKLFF,TGCGCCAGCAGCTTGAGTGACAGGGGCACTAATGAAAAACTGTTTTTT
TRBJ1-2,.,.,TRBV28,CASSLLLTGYTF,TGTGCCAGCAGTCTTCTCTTGACCGGCTACACCTTC
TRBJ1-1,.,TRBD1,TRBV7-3,CASSWDRDTEAFF,TGTGCCAGCAGCTGGGACAGGGACACTGAAGCTTTCTTT
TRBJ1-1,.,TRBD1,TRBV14,CASSQDLGRGRWTEAFF,TGTGCCAGCAGCCAAGATTTAGGCAGGGGGCGCTGGACTGAAGCTTTCTTT
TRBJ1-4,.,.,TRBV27,CASTPLSGLNEKLFF,TGTGCCAGCACCCCATTATCCGGCCTTAATGAAAAACTGTTTTTT
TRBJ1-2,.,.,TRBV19,CASSLSRRVYGYTF,TGTGCCAGTAGCCTCTCACGACGGGTCTATGGCTACACCTTC
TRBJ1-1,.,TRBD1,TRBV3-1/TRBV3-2,CASNGQGAEAFF,TGTGCCAGCAACGGACAGGGAGCTGAAGCTTTCTTT
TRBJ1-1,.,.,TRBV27,CASSQSWGNEAFF,TGTGCCAGCAGTCAGTCGTGGGGGAATGAAGCTTTCTTT
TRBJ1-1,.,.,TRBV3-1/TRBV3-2,CASSQPQGNTEAFF,TGTGCCAGCAGCCAACCGCAGGGGAACACTGAAGCTTTCTTT
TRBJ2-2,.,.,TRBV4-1,CASSPGLHTNGELFF,TGCGCCAGCAGCCCGGGACTCCATACGAACGGGGAGCTGTTTTTT
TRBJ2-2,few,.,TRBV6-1,CASSETGYTGELFF,TGTGCCAGCAGTGAGACAGGCTACACCGGGGAGCTGTTTTTT
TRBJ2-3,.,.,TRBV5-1,CASRSSVGSTDTQYF,TGCGCCAGCAGGTCTTCTGTGGGGAGCACAGATACGCAGTATTTT
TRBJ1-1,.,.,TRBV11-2,CASSLVAGADTEAFF,TGTGCCAGCAGCTTAGTGGCGGGGGCGGACACTGAAGCTTTCTTT
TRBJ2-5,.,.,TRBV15,CATSRDLTIQETQYF,TGTGCCACCAGCAGAGATTTGACTATCCAAGAGACCCAGTACTTC